Below are 28 T cell receptor beta chains sequenced from a single sample in a study of CD8 T cells in ankylosing spondylitis (dated by TCRdb to between 2016 and 2019). Summary of the overall study and its limitations: Blood from ankylosing spondylitis patients appeared to be characterized by a TCR beta motif composed of several highly homologous amino acid variants.

Library creation used 5' RACE. Sequencing was carried out with an Illumina HiSeq 2500. TCRdb trimmed public reads at Q25 via fastp, called clones via MiXCR and kept in-frame beta chains. Under each unique CDR3 protein, matching rows form one entry showing the most common genes and DNA. Here the sample has about 390,000 distinct CDR3 sequences; 20% to 25% occur a single time. The ten largest account for about a sixth of the sample. These receptors have no identified antigens. Sequenced: blood, either unsorted or a sorted T cell fraction (not recorded which). The receptors come from a male donor with ankylosing spondylitis.

The V gene is TRBV29-1, the J gene TRBJ1-2, with 8 positions matching TRBD1. From germline, CDR1 is SQVTM and CDR2 ANQGSEA. The CDR3 is 12 residues long. V gave up 3 bases and J gave up 8 bases; unmatched junction bases: 5. Here the CDR3 DNA reads TGCAGCGTTGAGGACAGGGCAAACGGCTACACCTTC. As protein: CSVEDRANGYTF.

V is TRBV4-3 and J is TRBJ2-3; no clear D gene. Germline-derived CDR1 and CDR2 are LGHNA and YSLEER. The V and J ends lost 0 bases and 0 bases respectively, with 10 bases between them. The CDR3 has 16 residues. CDR3 region: CASSQEYRGSTDTQYF. Here the CDR3 DNA reads TGCGCCAGCAGCCAAGAATATCGCGGTAGCACAGATACGCAGTATTTT.

The rearrangement uses TRBV20-1 and TRBJ2-5, with TRBD2 identical over 7 bases. CDR1 is DFQATT and CDR2 is SNEGSKA in the germline V gene (reference sequence). The CDR3 is 14 residues long. With V trimmed by 2 bases and J by 4 bases, 7 bases remained unmatched. CDR3: CSARYAGVRETQYF. In nucleotides, the CDR3 is TGCAGTGCTAGATACGCGGGAGTAAGAGAGACCCAGTACTTC.

The chain links TRBV11-2 to TRBJ2-7, with 7 nucleotides matching TRBD1. Trimming took 0 bases from V and 2 from J; bases not matched to a gene: 1. Germline loops: CDR1 SGHAT, CDR2 FQNNGV. This CDR3 is 14 amino acids long. This CDR3 is CASSLDDRAYEQYF. DNA of the CDR3: TGTGCCAGCAGCTTAGATGACAGGGCCTACGAGCAGTACTTC.

This clonotype was counted a few times. This rearrangement joins TRBV19 to TRBJ2-1; no firm D call. Trimming removed 9 bases from V and 7 bases from J, with 16 bases in between. This CDR3 contains 13 residues. Germline V lookup: CDR1 LNHDA, CDR2 SQIVND (reference sequence). CDR3 region: CASISSVANEQFF. Written as DNA, the CDR3 is TGTGCCAGCATCTCCTCCGTGGCGAATGAGCAGTTCTTC. The complete variable domain, with remaining parts taken from reference TRBV19 and TRBJ2-1, reads DGGITQSPKYLFRKEGQNVTLSCEQNLNHDAMYWYRQDPGQGLRLIYYSQIVNDFQKGDIAEGYSVSREKKESFPLTVTSAQKNPTAFYLCASISSVANEQFFGPGTRLTVL.

A few counts support this clonotype. V and J are TRBV5-1 and TRBJ2-1; the D gene is possibly TRBD1 (6 bases). The CDR3 sequence is 15 residues long. Germline V CDR1 and CDR2: SGHRS, YFSETQ. V gave up 3 bases and J gave up 4 bases, with 14 bases separating them. CDR3 DNA sequence: TGCGCCAGCAGCTCCATACAGGGCACGTACAATGAGCAGTTCTTC. Translated: CASSSIQGTYNEQFF.

In its sample, this clonotype was seen a few times. The chain uses TRBV29-1 and TRBJ2-1, with 7 bases that match TRBD1. The trim removed 7 bases at V and 0 bases at J, leaving 6 bases unmatched. Germline CDR1 and CDR2: SQVTM and ANQGSEA. The CDR3 is made up of 14 amino acids. The CDR3 DNA follows: TGCAGCGCTCATCGGGACAGCTCCTACAATGAGCAGTTCTTC. Amino acids: CSAHRDSSYNEQFF.

This clonotype was seen repeatedly, ten times or more. This chain links TRBV28 with TRBJ2-5; 13 bases match TRBD2. This CDR3 comprises 16 residues. Germline V gene data show CDR1 as MDHEN and CDR2 as SYDVKM. Trimming took 3 bases from V and 7 from J; bases not matched to a gene: 8. The CDR3 DNA follows: TGTGCCAGCAGTTTTCCCCGGACTAGCGGGAGAGGGACCCAGTACTTC. Amino acids: CASSFPRTSGRGTQYF.

This clonotype was seen a few times. The chain joins TRBV12-5 to TRBJ2-1; 9 bases fit TRBD2. Trimming at V came to 6 bases and at J to 7 bases, leaving 7 bases not matched to a gene. CDR1 is LGHNT, CDR2 FRNRAP, per germline. This CDR3 spans 14 amino acids. The CDR3 nucleotides read TGTGCTAGTGGCTCTAGTGCGGGAGGGAATGAGCAGTTCTTC. This translates into CASGSSAGGNEQFF.

This clonotype was detected a few times. J is TRBJ2-1 and V is TRBV7-3; either TRBD1 or TRBD2 may supply D (7 bases each). Germline assignment: CDR1 SGHTA and CDR2 FQGTGA. The CDR3 is 14 amino acids. Trimming left V 3 bases short and J 7 bases short, with 13 bases between. The CDR3 sequence is CASSLTGRVNEQFF. CDR3 DNA sequence: TGTGCCAGCAGCTTGACAGGGAGGGTGAATGAGCAGTTCTTC.

This clonotype was counted only a few times. The chain links TRBV10-3 to TRBJ2-7; D may be TRBD2 (8 bases). The V gene lost 3 bases and the J gene lost 2 bases, with 14 bases spanning the gap. Germline CDR1 reads ENHRY; CDR2 reads SYGVKD. The CDR3 totals 15 residues. The CDR3 region is CAISERSGTAYEQYF. The CDR3 DNA follows: TGTGCCATCAGTGAACGTAGCGGGACAGCCTACGAGCAGTACTTC.

A few counts support this clonotype. The V gene is TRBV5-1, the J gene TRBJ1-1; D remains ambiguous. V was pared by 3 bases and J by 0 bases, with 12 bases between. Looked up from germline, CDR1 is SGHRS and CDR2 is YFSETQ. This CDR3 is 15 amino acids long. CDR3 region: CASSSQLGMNTEAFF. As DNA, the CDR3 is TGCGCCAGCAGCTCTCAACTGGGGATGAACACTGAAGCTTTCTTT.

The chain recombines TRBV6-2 or TRBV6-3 with TRBJ2-2, with TRBD2 identical over 8 bases. V shed 6 bases and J 5 bases; nucleotides not matched to a gene: 11. This CDR3 is 16 amino acids long. Germline V lookup: CDR1 MNHEY, CDR2 SVGEGT. CDR3 residues: CASSSTGAGVTGELFF. In nucleotides, the CDR3 is TGTGCCAGCAGCTCCACGGGAGCGGGAGTTACCGGGGAGCTGTTTTTT.

This clonotype was found a few times. The gene calls are TRBV5-1 and TRBJ2-2; D is uncertain. Germline V lookup: CDR1 SGHRS, CDR2 YFSETQ. The CDR3 sequence is 17 residues long. Deletions cut 4 bases from V and 0 bases from J, with 16 bases between. The CDR3 is CASSTGGQDPNTGELFF. CDR3 nucleotides: TGCGCCAGCAGCACCGGCGGTCAGGACCCGAACACCGGGGAGCTGTTTTTT.

This clonotype has more than one count but fewer than ten. The rearrangement joins TRBV18 to TRBJ2-7, with D possibly being TRBD1 (5 bases). Trimming cost V 6 bases and J 5 bases, with 8 bases left between them. The CDR3 is made up of 11 amino acids. CDR1 and CDR2 (germline): KGHSH, LQKENI. The CDR3 nucleotides read TGTGCCAGCTCTTGGGGCCACGAGCAGTACTTC. This gives the protein CASSWGHEQYF.

This clonotype was counted a few times. This chain links TRBV12-3 or TRBV12-4 with TRBJ1-1; a possible D gene is TRBD1 (6 bases). This CDR3 has 12 residues. V shed 5 bases and J shed 12 bases, with 16 bases lying between them. The CDR3 protein is CASSVRDIVPFF. CDR3 nucleotides: TGTGCCAGCAGTGTCCGGGACATTGTGCCTTTCTTT.

J is TRBJ2-7 and V is TRBV11-1, with D perhaps matching TRBD1 (6 bases). This CDR3 is 14 amino acids long. Germline V gives CDR1 SGHAT, CDR2 FQDESV (reference sequence). V lost 5 bases to trimming and J lost 3 bases, with 14 bases between them. Written as DNA, the CDR3 is TGTGCCAGCAGCGCTGACAGGTTCCTCTACGAGCAGTACTTC. It encodes CASSADRFLYEQYF. Combining the CDR3 with reference TRBV11-1 and TRBJ2-7 gives the whole variable domain EAEVAQSPRYKITEKSQAVAFWCDPISGHATLYWYRQILGQGPELLVQFQDESVVDDSQLPKDRFSAERLKGVDSTLKIQPAELGDSAMYLCASSADRFLYEQYFGPGTRLTVT.

The sample holds a few counts of this clonotype. The gene calls are TRBV12-3 or TRBV12-4 and TRBJ2-5; TRBD2 aligns across 7 bases. The CDR3 totals 16 residues. Trimming cost V 2 bases and J 1 base; bases outside gene matches: 7. CDR3 DNA: TGTGCCAGCAGTTTAATGGGGCTAGCGGCCCAAGAGACCCAGTACTTC. Amino acid sequence: CASSLMGLAAQETQYF.

This clonotype was seen a few times. The genes are TRBV9 and TRBJ2-1; 8 positions agree with TRBD1. Trimming cost V 0 bases and J 7 bases; bases outside gene matches: 12. From germline, CDR1 is SGDLS and CDR2 YYNGEE. This CDR3 contains 17 residues. CDR3 bases: TGTGCCAGCAGCGTAGAGTTCTGGGACAGGAAAGGGAATGAGCAGTTCTTC. It yields the protein CASSVEFWDRKGNEQFF. Drawing the rest from reference TRBV9 and TRBJ2-1, the complete variable domain is DSGVTQTPKHLITATGQRVTLRCSPRSGDLSVYWYQQSLDQGLQFLIQYYNGEERAKGNILERFSAQQFPDLHSELNLSSLELGDSALYFCASSVEFWDRKGNEQFFGPGTRLTVL.

This clonotype was seen only a few times. This chain joins TRBV12-3 or TRBV12-4 and TRBJ2-7; no firm D call. The CDR3 is made up of 12 amino acids. Trimming cost V 5 bases and J 7 bases, with 12 bases left between them. DNA of the CDR3: TGTGCCAGCAGTCTTCCTATGAGGGAGCAGTACTTC. It is translated as CASSLPMREQYF.

This clonotype was detected a few times. This rearrangement joins TRBV20-1 to TRBJ2-3; TRBD2 agrees at 9 bases. The germline gives CDR1 DFQATT, CDR2 SNEGSKA (reference sequence). The CDR3 covers 15 residues. The junction had 8 bases not matched to a gene; V was cut back by 2 bases and J by 5 bases. CDR3 region: CSARSSSGTVDTQYF. The CDR3 DNA reads TGCAGTGCTAGATCGTCTAGCGGGACGGTAGATACGCAGTATTTT.

This clonotype was counted only a few times. The gene calls are TRBV6-5 and TRBJ2-7, with D maybe TRBD2 (5 bases). From germline, CDR1 is MNHEY and CDR2 SVGAGI. Trimming took off 2 bases at V and 4 bases at J, with 15 bases between the two ends. The CDR3 has 15 residues. The CDR3 nucleotides are TGTGCCAGCAGTTACGTAGTGGGAGAGCTTTACGAGCAGTACTTC. This gives the protein CASSYVVGELYEQYF.

The chain links TRBV5-7 to TRBJ2-1, with 10 bases aligning to TRBD2. TRBV5-7 is flagged as an ORF with uncertain function. The trim removed 7 bases at V and 8 bases at J, leaving 9 bases unmatched. The CDR3 runs to 14 residues. The CDR3 coding sequence is TGTGCCAGCTGTAGACTAGCGGGCTGGGATGAGCAGTTCTTC. It is translated as CASCRLAGWDEQFF.

The chain couples TRBV7-2 to TRBJ2-5; no definite D call. With 0 bases removed from V and 5 bases from J, the gap between germline ends came to 10 bases. The CDR3 has 14 amino acids. Per germline, CDR1 SGHTA and CDR2 FQGNSA. Written as DNA, the CDR3 is TGTGCCAGCAGCTTAGCTGGCTTGATGGAGACCCAGTACTTC. Protein sequence: CASSLAGLMETQYF.

This chain joins TRBV7-6 and TRBJ2-7, with TRBD2 identical over 9 bases. V dropped 2 bases and J dropped 8; count of bases not matched to a gene: 19. The germline CDR1 and CDR2 sequences are SGHVS and FNYEAQ. This CDR3 has 18 residues. CDR3 residues: CASSLTAAGGFFEYQQYF. CDR3 DNA sequence: TGTGCCAGCAGCTTAACGGCGGCGGGAGGGTTTTTTGAGTATCAGCAGTACTTC.

This chain joins TRBV6-4 and TRBJ2-3; the D is unclear. V dropped 3 bases and J dropped 7 bases, with 11 bases sitting between them. This CDR3 comprises 13 residues. CDR1 MRHNA and CDR2 SNTAGT come from the germline V gene. The DNA for the CDR3 is TGTGCCAGCAGTGAAGAGTTGGGGAATACGCAGTATTTT. Protein product: CASSEELGNTQYF.

This clonotype was observed a handful of times. This chain joins TRBV6-2 or TRBV6-3 and TRBJ2-7, with 13 bases lining up with TRBD2. The CDR3 length is 16 residues. The V gene's germline CDR1 is MNHEY and CDR2 SVGEGT. J gave up 3 bases and V 5 bases, and 7 bases lay outside the gene matches. CDR3 in DNA: TGTGCCAGCAGTGGACTAGCGGGAGAGATCTTCTACGAGCAGTACTTC. It yields the protein CASSGLAGEIFYEQYF.

This rearrangement joins TRBV29-1 to TRBJ2-6; D not certain. This CDR3 contains 14 residues. Trimming took off 3 bases at V and 1 base at J, with 7 bases between the two ends. CDR1 is SQVTM, CDR2 ANQGSEA, per germline. This CDR3 is CSVDLGSGANVLTF. The CDR3, as DNA: TGCAGCGTTGACCTAGGTTCTGGGGCCAACGTCCTGACTTTC.